This TCR beta chain stems from a study of T cell responses to AZD1222 COVID-19 vaccine. Study context: Second-dose recipients at about 4 or about 12 weeks were treated as one pooled group.

Findings and limits, study-wide: Donor demographics were predominantly white British with a female majority; clonal diversity may be underestimated. Spike-spanning, vaccine-associated CD4 TCRs were dominant at 160-218 and 743-854.

Germline V gene lookup returns CDR1 SGHNT and CDR2 YYREEE (reference sequence). This CDR3 has 16 amino acids. V trimming: 5 bases; J trimming: 6 bases; junction bases outside the gene matches: 14. Sequenced by immunoSEQ multiplex PCR; TCRdb stores in-frame clones only, minus some. The table lists more than 95,000 clones, about 87% of them singletons, with 4.4% in the top ten. As concerns this clone: Its matching antigen is unknown.

This chain joins TRBV5-4 and TRBJ1-1; the match to TRBD1 covers 9 bases. The sequenced sample was peripheral blood, obtained on day 0 of AZD1222 vaccination. The source of this sequence is an adult in good health. The CDR3 DNA follows: TGTGCCAGCAGACAAACCCCCGGGACAGGGATCCCTGAAGCTTTCTTT. This sequence encodes CASRQTPGTGIPEAFF.